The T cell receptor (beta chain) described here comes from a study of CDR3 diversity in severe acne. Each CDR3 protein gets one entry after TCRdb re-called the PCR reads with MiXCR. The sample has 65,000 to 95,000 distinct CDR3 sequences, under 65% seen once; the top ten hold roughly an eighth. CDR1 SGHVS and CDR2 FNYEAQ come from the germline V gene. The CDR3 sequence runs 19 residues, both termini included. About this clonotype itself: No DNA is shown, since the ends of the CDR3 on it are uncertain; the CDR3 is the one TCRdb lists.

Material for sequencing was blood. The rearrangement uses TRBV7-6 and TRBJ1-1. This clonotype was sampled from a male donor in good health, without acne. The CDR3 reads CASSFYICSAEGLNTEAFF.